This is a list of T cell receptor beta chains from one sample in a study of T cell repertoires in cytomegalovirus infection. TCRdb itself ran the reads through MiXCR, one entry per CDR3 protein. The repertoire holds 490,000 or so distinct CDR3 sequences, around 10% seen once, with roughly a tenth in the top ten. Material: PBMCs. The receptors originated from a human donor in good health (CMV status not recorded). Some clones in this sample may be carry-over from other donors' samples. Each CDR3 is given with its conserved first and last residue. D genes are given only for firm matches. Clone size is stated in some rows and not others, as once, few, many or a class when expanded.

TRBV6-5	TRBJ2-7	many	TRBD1	CASSQGAGRSYEQYF	TGTGCCAGCAGTCAGGGGGCGGGAAGATCCTACGAGCAGTACTTC
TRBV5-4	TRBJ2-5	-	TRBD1	CASSLEVSGGETQYF	TGTGCCAGCAGCTTGGAGGTGTCAGGGGGAGAGACCCAGTACTTC
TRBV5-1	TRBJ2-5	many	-	CASSLAEQGMETQYF	TGCGCCAGCAGCTTGGCCGAGCAGGGGATGGAGACCCAGTACTTC
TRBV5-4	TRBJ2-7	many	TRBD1	CASSVGTGVYEQYF	TGTGCCAGCAGCGTCGGGACAGGGGTCTACGAGCAGTACTTC
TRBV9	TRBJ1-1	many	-	CASGGNTEAFF	TGTGCCAGCGGGGGCAACACTGAAGCTTTCTTT
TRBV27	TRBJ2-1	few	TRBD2	CASGSRGTSGYNEQFF	TGTGCCAGCGGCTCAAGGGGGACTAGCGGTTACAATGAGCAGTTCTTC
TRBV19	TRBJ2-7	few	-	CASGDRFEQYF	TGTGCCAGTGGAGACAGATTCGAGCAGTACTTC
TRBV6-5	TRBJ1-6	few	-	CASSYSKGYNSPLHF	TGTGCCAGCAGTTACTCGAAAGGGTACAATTCACCCCTCCACTTT
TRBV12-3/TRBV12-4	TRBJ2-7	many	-	CASSLPGTHEQYF	TGTGCCAGCAGTTTGCCAGGGACCCACGAGCAGTACTTC
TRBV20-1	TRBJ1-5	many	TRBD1	CSARGQGISNQPQHF	TGCAGTGCTAGGGGACAGGGAATAAGCAATCAGCCCCAGCATTTT